This TCR beta chain stems from a study of CD8+CD57+ T cells in acquired aplastic anemia (dated by TCRdb to the late 2010s). About the full investigation: A mean of around 3.2 ug of DNA, ranging from roughly 0.2 to 27.4 ug, was extracted from sorted CD4+ and CD8+ cells. CD8+CD57+ expansion was defined as frequency above the mean frequency observed in healthy subjects. Broader findings and caveats from the paper: Although 25 to 30 CD8+ CDR3 sequences were shared by patients and controls, these sequences appeared highly expressed in patients and within the immunodominant clones of patients. CD8+ Simpson's diversity did not differ significantly between patients and healthy controls (P=0.060).

This clonotype has just a few counts. The antigen it recognizes is unknown. Base qualities are not recorded, but no much larger clone differs from it by a single base. Genomic DNA was used as template for profiling of TCR beta VDJ combinations and CDR3 sequences. An Illumina HiSeq 2000 was the platform used for TCR repertoire sequencing. The original methods were these. TRBV/TRBJ rearrangement plots, CDR3 size and DJ length profiles, and Simpson's diversity index were used to evaluate the repertoires. The most abundant DNA sequence in the deep sequencing data was defined as the immunodominant clone. CDR3 amino acid sequences were checked for sharing across subjects and were also compared against the VDJdb database and published repertoires. TCRdb reworked the public reads: Q25 trimming with fastp, MiXCR clone assembly, productive beta chains retained. Here each entry gathers all rows of one CDR3 protein and keeps the most common genes and DNA. TCRdb, not the authors, supplied the V and J calls. This sample gives some 160,000 distinct CDR3 sequences in total; 48% of them show up just once. Jointly, the top ten make up around a third of the sample.

Patients chosen for sequencing had shown expansion of CD8+CD57+ cells by flow cytometry. Severe acquired aplastic anemia was diagnosed in all patients according to International Study of Aplastic Anemia and Agranulocytosis and Camitta criteria. At the time blood was sampled, none of the patients had received any therapy. TCR repertoires of sorted CD4+ and CD8+ blood T cells from severe aplastic anemia patients and healthy subjects were deep-sequenced in the study. Patients were enrolled in the USA under clinicaltrials.gov protocols 00001620, 01623167, 00001397, 00071045, 00081523 and 00961064. Ficoll-Paque density gradient centrifugation was used to isolate peripheral blood mononuclear cells. Before DNA was extracted, CD4+ and CD8+ T cells were sorted using either FACS or magnetic beads. V is cut by 4 bases and J by 3 bases, and the space between the germline ends is 9 bases. Sequences SGHDN (CDR1) and FVKESK (CDR2) are obtained from the germline V gene. The CDR3 goes from the cysteine to the phenylalanine over 13 residues. Only the CDR3 DNA is retained, 39 bases long and in frame from the first base.

This clonotype was obtained from a human donor with aplastic anemia. The chain is made from TRBV14 and TRBJ1-2; a confident D gene designation cannot be given. The specimen was sorted CD4+, CD8+, or CD8+CD57+ T cells (not recorded which) from PBMCs. The nucleotides are TGTGCCAGCAGCCCTGACACGGACTATGGCTACACCTTC. Translated, this is CASSPDTDYGYTF.